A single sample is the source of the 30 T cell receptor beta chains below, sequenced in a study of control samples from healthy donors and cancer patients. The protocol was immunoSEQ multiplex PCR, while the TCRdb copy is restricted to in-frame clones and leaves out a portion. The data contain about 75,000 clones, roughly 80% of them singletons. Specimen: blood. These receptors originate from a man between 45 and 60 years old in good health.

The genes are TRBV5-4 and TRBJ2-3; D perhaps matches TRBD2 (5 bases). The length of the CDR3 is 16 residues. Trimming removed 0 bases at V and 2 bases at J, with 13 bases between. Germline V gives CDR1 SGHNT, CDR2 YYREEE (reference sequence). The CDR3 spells CASSLGASGLTDTQYF. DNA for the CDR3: TGTGCCAGCAGCTTGGGTGCGAGCGGACTCACAGATACGCAGTATTTT.

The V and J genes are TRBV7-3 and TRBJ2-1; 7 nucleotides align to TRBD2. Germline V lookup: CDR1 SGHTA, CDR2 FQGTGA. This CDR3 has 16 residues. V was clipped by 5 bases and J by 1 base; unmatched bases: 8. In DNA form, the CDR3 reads TGTGCCAGCAGCCCGATGGGGGGGAGATCCTACAATGAGCAGTTCTTC. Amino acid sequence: CASSPMGGRSYNEQFF.

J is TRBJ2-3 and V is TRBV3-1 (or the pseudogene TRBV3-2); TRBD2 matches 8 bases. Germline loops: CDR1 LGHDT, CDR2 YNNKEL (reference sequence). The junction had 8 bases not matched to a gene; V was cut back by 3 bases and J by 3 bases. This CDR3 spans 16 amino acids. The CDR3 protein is CASSQNLAGLTDTQYF. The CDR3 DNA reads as TGTGCCAGCAGCCAGAACCTAGCGGGCTTAACAGATACGCAGTATTTT.

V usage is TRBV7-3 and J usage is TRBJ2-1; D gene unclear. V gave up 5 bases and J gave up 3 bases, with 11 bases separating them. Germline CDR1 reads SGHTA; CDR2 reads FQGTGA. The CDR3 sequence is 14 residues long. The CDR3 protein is CASSPGPYYNEQFF. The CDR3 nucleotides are TGTGCCAGCAGCCCAGGACCGTACTACAATGAGCAGTTCTTC.

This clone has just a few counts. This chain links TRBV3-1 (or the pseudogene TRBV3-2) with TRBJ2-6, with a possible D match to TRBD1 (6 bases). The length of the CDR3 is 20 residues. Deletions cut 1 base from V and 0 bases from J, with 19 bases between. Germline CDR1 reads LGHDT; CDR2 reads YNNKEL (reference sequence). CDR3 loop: CASSQGRVGRGYSGANVLTF. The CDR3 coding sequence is TGTGCCAGCAGCCAAGGACGGGTAGGCAGGGGTTACTCTGGGGCCAACGTCCTGACTTTC.

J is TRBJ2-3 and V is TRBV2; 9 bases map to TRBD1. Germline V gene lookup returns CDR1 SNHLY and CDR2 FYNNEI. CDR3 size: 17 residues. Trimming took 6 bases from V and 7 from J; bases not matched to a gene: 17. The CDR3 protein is CASRGAWTGVMTNTQYF. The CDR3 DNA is TGTGCCAGCAGGGGGGCCTGGACAGGGGTGATGACGAATACGCAGTATTTT.

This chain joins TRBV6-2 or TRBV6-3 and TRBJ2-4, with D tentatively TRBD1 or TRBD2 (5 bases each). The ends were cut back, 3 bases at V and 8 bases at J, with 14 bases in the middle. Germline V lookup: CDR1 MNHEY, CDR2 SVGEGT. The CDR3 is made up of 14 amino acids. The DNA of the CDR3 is TGTGCCAGCAGTTATTCCAGGGTGGGGGACATTCAGTACTTC. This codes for CASSYSRVGDIQYF.

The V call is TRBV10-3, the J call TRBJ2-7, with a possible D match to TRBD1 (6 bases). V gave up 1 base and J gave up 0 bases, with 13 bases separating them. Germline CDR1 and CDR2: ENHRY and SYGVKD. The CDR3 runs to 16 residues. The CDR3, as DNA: TGTGCCATCAGTGAGTTGACCGGGACACCCTCCTACGAGCAGTACTTC. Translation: CAISELTGTPSYEQYF.

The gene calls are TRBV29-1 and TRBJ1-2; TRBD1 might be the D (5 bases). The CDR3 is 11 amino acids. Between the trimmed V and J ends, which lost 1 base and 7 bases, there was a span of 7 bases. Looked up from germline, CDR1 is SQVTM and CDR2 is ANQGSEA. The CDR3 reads CSVEGGAGYTF. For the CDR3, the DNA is TGCAGCGTTGAAGGAGGGGCTGGCTACACCTTC.

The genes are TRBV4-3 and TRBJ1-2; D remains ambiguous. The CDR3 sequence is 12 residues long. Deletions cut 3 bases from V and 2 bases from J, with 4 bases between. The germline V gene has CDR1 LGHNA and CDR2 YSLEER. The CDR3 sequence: CASSHRNYGYTF. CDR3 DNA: TGCGCCAGCAGCCACCGAAACTATGGCTACACCTTC.

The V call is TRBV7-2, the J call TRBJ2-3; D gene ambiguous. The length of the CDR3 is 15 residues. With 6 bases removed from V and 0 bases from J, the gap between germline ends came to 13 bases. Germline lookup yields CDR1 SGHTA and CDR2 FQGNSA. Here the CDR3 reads CASSISAPSTDTQYF. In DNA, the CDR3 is TGTGCCAGCAGTATCTCAGCGCCTAGCACAGATACGCAGTATTTT.

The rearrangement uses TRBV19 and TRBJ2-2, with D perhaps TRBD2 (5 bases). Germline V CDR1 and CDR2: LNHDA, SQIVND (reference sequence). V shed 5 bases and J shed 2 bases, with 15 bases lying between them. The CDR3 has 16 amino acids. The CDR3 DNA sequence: TGTGCCAGTAGTGACCCCCTAGCTTACAACACCGGGGAGCTGTTTTTT. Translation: CASSDPLAYNTGELFF.

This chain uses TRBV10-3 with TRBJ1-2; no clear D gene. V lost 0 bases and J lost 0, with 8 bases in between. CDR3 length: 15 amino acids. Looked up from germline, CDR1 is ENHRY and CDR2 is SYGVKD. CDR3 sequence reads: CAISESELANYGYTF. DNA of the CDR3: TGTGCCATCAGTGAGTCGGAGTTAGCTAACTATGGCTACACCTTC.

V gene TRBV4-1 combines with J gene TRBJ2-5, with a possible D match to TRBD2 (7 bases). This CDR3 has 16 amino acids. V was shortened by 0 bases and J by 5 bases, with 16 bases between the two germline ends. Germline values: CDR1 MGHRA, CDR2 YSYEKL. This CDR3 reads CASSQDPRGRGETQYF. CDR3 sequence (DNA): TGCGCCAGCAGCCAAGATCCACGGGGGCGGGGGGAGACCCAGTACTTC.

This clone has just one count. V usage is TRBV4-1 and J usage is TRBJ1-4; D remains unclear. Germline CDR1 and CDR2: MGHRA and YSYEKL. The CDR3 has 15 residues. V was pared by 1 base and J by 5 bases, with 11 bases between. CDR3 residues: CASSQGWLGNEKLFF. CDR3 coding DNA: TGCGCCAGCAGCCAAGGCTGGCTGGGGAATGAAAAACTGTTTTTT.

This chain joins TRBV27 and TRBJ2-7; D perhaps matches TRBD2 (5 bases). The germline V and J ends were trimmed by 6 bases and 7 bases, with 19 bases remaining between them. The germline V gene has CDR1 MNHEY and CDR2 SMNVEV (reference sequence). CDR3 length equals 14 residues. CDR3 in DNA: TGTGCCAGCAGCCTGTTCAGCGGAGTCGGGGAGCAGTACTTC. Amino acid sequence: CASSLFSGVGEQYF.

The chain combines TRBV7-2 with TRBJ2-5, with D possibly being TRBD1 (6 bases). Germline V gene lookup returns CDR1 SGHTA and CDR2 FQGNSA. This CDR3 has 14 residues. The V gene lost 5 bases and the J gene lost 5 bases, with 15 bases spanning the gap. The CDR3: CASSLLGQGETQYF. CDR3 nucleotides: TGTGCCAGCAGCCTGCTGGGGCAGGGGGAGACCCAGTACTTC.

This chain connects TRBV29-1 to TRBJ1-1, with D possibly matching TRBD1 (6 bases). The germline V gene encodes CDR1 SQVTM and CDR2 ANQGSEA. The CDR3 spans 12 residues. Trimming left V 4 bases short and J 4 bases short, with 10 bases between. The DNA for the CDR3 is TGCAGCGTTGCACAGGGCATCACTGAAGCTTTCTTT. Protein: CSVAQGITEAFF.

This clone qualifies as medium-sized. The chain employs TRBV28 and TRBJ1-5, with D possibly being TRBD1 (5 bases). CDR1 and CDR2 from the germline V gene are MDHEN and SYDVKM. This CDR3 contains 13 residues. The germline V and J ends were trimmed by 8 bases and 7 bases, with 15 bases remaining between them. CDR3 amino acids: CASQFGARQPQHF. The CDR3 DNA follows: TGTGCCAGCCAGTTTGGGGCGAGGCAGCCCCAGCATTTT. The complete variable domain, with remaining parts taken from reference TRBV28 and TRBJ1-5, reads DVKVTQSSRYLVKRTGEKVFLECVQDMDHENMFWYRQDPGLGLRLIYFSYDVKMKEKGDIPEGYSVSREKKERFSLILESASTNQTSMYLCASQFGARQPQHFGDGTRLSIL.

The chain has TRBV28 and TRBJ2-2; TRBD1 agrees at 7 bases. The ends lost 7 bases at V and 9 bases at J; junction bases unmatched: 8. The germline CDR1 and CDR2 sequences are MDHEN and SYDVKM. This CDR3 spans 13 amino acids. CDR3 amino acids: CASTPQGVRELFF. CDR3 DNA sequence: TGTGCCAGCACCCCCCAGGGGGTCCGGGAGCTGTTTTTT.

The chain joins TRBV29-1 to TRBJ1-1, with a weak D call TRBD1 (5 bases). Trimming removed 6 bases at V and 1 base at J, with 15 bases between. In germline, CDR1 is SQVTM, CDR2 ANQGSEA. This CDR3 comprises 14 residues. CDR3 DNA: TGCAGCGTCGTAGGAGGGGACCCGAACACTGAAGCTTTCTTT. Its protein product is CSVVGGDPNTEAFF.

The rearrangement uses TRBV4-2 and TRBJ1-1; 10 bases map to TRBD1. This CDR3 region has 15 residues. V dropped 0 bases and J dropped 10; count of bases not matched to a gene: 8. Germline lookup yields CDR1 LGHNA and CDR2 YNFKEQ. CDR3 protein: CASSQDITGQGIAFF. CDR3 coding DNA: TGTGCCAGCAGCCAAGATATTACGGGACAGGGGATAGCTTTCTTT.

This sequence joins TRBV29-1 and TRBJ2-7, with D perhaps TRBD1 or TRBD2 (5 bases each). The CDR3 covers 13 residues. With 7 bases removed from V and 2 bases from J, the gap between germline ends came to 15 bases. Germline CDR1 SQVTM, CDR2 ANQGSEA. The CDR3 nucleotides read TGCAGCGCCTCGGCAGGGACCACCTACGAGCAGTACTTC. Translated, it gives CSASAGTTYEQYF.

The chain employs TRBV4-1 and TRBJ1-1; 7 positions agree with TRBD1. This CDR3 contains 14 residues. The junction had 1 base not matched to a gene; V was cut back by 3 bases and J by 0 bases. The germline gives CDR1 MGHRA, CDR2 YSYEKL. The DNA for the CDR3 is TGCGCCAGCAGCCAGGGGACAGTGAACACTGAAGCTTTCTTT. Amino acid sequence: CASSQGTVNTEAFF.

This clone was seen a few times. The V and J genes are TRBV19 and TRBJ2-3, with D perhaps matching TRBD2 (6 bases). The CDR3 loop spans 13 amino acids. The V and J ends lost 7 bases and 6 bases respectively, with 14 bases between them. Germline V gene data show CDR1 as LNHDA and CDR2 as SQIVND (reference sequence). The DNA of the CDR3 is TGTGCCAGTACTCGGAGGGCTTGGGATACGCAGTATTTT. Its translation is CASTRRAWDTQYF.

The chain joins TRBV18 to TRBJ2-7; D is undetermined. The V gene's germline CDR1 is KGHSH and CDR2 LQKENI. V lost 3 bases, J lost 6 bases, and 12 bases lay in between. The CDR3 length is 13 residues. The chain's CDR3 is CASSPSLAGEQYF. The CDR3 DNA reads TGTGCCAGCTCACCGTCTCTGGCTGGCGAGCAGTACTTC. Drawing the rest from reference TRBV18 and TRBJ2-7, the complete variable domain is NAGVMQNPRHLVRRRGQEARLRCSPMKGHSHVYWYRQLPEEGLKFMVYLQKENIIDESGMPKERFSAEFPKEGPSILRIQQVVRGDSAAYFCASSPSLAGEQYFGPGTRLTVT.

The CDR3, as DNA: TGCGCCAGCAGCTTAAGTAGCTCCTACAATGAGCAGTTCTTC. This translates into CASSLSSSYNEQFF. The chain carries TRBV5-1 and TRBJ2-1; D unclear. CDR3 size: 14 residues. Germline V gene sequence: CDR1 SGHRS, CDR2 YFSETQ. The V end was cut by 2 bases, the J end by 0 bases, with 6 bases between.

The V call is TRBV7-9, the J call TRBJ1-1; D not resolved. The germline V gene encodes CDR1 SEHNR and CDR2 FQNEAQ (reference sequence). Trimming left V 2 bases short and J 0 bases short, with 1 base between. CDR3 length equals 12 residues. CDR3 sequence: CASSLMNTEAFF. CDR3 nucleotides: TGTGCCAGCAGCTTAATGAACACTGAAGCTTTCTTT.

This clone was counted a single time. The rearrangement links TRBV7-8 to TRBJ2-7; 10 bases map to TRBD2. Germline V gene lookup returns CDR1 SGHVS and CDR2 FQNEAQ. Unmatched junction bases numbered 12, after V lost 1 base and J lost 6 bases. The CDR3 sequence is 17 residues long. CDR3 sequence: CASSLGTSGRTTGEQYF. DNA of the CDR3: TGTGCCAGCAGCTTAGGGACTAGCGGTCGCACCACCGGCGAGCAGTACTTC.

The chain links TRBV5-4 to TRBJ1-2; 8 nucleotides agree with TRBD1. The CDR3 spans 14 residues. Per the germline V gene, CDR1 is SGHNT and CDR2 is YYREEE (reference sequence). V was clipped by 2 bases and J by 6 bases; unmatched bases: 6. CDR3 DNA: TGTGCCAGCAGCTTCACCCAGGGGGCCGATGGCTACACCTTC. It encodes CASSFTQGADGYTF. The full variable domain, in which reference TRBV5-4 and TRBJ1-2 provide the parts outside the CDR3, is ETGVTQSPTHLIKTRGQQVTLRCSSQSGHNTVSWYQQALGQGPQFIFQYYREEENGRGNFPPRFSGLQFPNYSSELNVNALELDDSALYLCASSFTQGADGYTFGSGTRLTVV.